This is a list of T cell receptor beta chains from one sample in a study of OX40 agonist ivuxolimab in advanced cancers. TCRdb's table, derived via immunoSEQ multiplex PCR, lists solely in-frame clones and lacks some. The repertoire holds more than 50,000 clones, with around 84% as singletons. The sequencing used CD4+ or CD8+ T cells sorted from blood, collected in a trial of the OX40 agonist ivuxolimab. These receptors came from an adult with an advanced solid tumor such as melanoma, head and neck, liver or kidney cancer. The CDR3 runs from the conserved cysteine through the conserved F or W. Rows may omit the clone size; those that give it use once, few, many or a size class.

NA	TRBV7-2	CASTPGRGALAEQFF
few	TRBV5-8	CASSQGTVTSYNEQFF
NA	TRBV30	CAWSAGFEANYGYTF
NA	TRBV5-4	CASSLVSTQETQYF
NA	TRBV6-1	CASSEQRLAIDTQYF
NA	TRBV2	CASSAGTGPNYGYTF
NA	TRBV7-2	CASSLVGGSQYF
NA	TRBV15	CATSRDRVSTEAFF
NA	TRBV5-6	CASSLAAGEETQYF
NA	TRBV11-2	CASSLKWDRPGEQYF
once	TRBV4-2	CASSQASGTAAKNIQYF
NA	TRBV27	CASSLGGLEQYF
NA	TRBV28	CASWPPSGRALNEQFF
few	TRBV6-5	CASSAPGLDSPLHF
few	TRBV28	CASSPGDTGYEQYF
NA	TRBV9	CASSVGGGTGSYEQYF
NA	TRBV19	CASSIDHGGVSTDTQYF